Here is one TCR beta chain with its context. Its antigen remains unidentified. Using immunoSEQ multiplex PCR, the repertoire was profiled, and TCRdb retains in-frame clones only, with some absent. The sample includes 97,000 or so clones, approximately 89% of them seen just once. The source of the sample is a study of T cell responses to AZD1222 COVID-19 vaccine. Study-wide results and caveats: The donor group comprised mostly white British people and more females; the analysis possibly underestimated clonal diversity. At baseline, just 5 or 6 AZD1222 recipients tested seropositive.

Germline values: CDR1 SNHLY, CDR2 FYNNEI. With 4 bases clipped from V and 5 bases from J, the junction kept 10 bases outside the gene matches. This CDR3 is 17 amino acids long. The starting material was peripheral blood, obtained 28 days after the second AZD1222 dose. The gene calls are TRBV2 and TRBJ1-5; 11 bases match TRBD1. This receptor was identified in an adult who received the AZD1222 COVID-19 vaccine. CDR3 bases: TGTGCCAGCAGTGCCGGCCGAGGGACAGGGGGTTATCAGCCCCAGCATTTT. This gives the protein CASSAGRGTGGYQPQHF.